The sequence of this TCR beta chain was determined in a study of T cell repertoires in cytomegalovirus infection. Background on the study: The study used recently identified HLA-C-restricted and well-studied HLA-B-restricted CMV epitopes. It was the public TCR beta signatures that indicated both CMV infection and matching HLA type.

Germline lookup yields CDR1 LNHDA and CDR2 SQIVND (reference sequence). The CDR3 has 14 amino acids. Trimming pared 3 bases from V and 4 bases from J, leaving 11 bases between. Broader study findings: Cumulated frequencies of public TCR beta families served to identify carriers of CMV plus the relevant HLA.

Concerning this clonotype: The target antigen is unknown.

Each CDR3 protein gets one entry after TCRdb re-called the reads with MiXCR. The sample shows roughly 500,000 distinct CDR3 sequences, about 42% of them seen only once. The chain employs TRBV19 and TRBJ2-3, with D possibly being TRBD2 (7 bases). The clonotype comes from a human donor in good health (CMV status not recorded). Some clones in this sample may be carry-over from other donors' samples. Sequencing was performed on cultured PBMCs, taken from culture after CMV antigen stimulation. The CDR3 here is CASSMAGAADTQYF. The CDR3 DNA follows: TGTGCCAGTAGTATGGCGGGGGCGGCAGATACGCAGTATTTT.